This entry concerns a single T cell receptor beta chain. Its recognized antigen is unknown. Base qualities are not at hand, and no much larger clone is one base apart. To sequence the TCRbeta CDR3 region, genomic DNA was isolated from the sorted cells. The immunoSEQ Assay was used to sequence the TCRbeta CDR3 regions. Here the immuneACCESS table is served through TCRdb, limited to in-frame sequences with V and J called. Missing clones are a known gap in these copies; in checked studies unresolved V genes cover under half, and the rest lacks a known reason. The sample table shows tens of thousands of clones, and 84% are seen once. Approximately 8% of the sample comes from the top ten. This sample was taken from a study of OX40 agonist ivuxolimab in advanced cancers. With respect to the entire study: The costimulatory receptor OX40 (CD134) was targeted by ivuxolimab, a fully human IgG2 agonistic monoclonal antibody. Of the approximately 50 patients in dose escalation, 19 had hepatocellular carcinoma, some 15 had melanoma, 9 had renal cell carcinoma and 9 had head and neck cancer. Intravenous ivuxolimab was administered to patients every 2 weeks at six dose levels: 0.01, 0.1, 0.3, 1.5, 3 and 10 mg/kg. Partial responses occurred in three dose-escalation patients: two with cutaneous melanoma and one with hepatocellular carcinoma. The point of sequencing TCRbeta in the periphery was to test whether ivuxolimab changed TCR sequence diversity and drove clonal T-cell expansion. A male proportion of 82.7% and a mean age of about 60 years, ranging from about 23 to 90, were recorded for the dose-escalation cohort. Prior anti-PD-1, anti-PD-L1 or anti-CTLA-4 therapy was permitted, and checkpoint inhibitors had been received by roughly two fifths of dose-escalation patients. The monotherapy dose-escalation portion (N of about 50 patients) of the phase I ivuxolimab trial is reported in the paper.

The germline V gene encodes CDR1 SGDLS and CDR2 YYNGEE. Deletion took 4 bases off V and 8 bases off J, with a span of 15 bases between the germline ends. The CDR3 measures 14 amino acids from cysteine to phenylalanine. Of the read, only the CDR3 DNA is kept; its 42 bases are in frame from base 1. The full study reports these points: Low levels of normalized T-cell clonal expansion were also seen in some patients who did not respond. In partial responders in the 0.1-3.0 mg/kg groups, normalized peripheral clonal expansion was found to be among the lowest, especially among CD8+ T cells. After ivuxolimab, CD8+ T cells had more expanded clones than CD4+ T cells on average. At doses from 0.1 to 3.0 mg/kg, clonal expansion was seen in both CD4+ and CD8+ blood T cells between baseline and week 6. The antigen specificity of the clonally expanded peripheral T cells was not determined.

Patients with a history of autoimmune disease or receiving systemic immunosuppression were excluded from the trial. Peripheral blood for TCR sequencing was collected from all dose cohorts at baseline, on cycle 4 day 1, and on cycle 7 day 1. The samples were taken from a phase I, first-in-human, multicenter, open-label dose-escalation trial of ivuxolimab. Adults with locally advanced or metastatic melanoma, renal cell, hepatocellular, or head and neck squamous cell carcinoma were enrolled in the trial. Before TCR sequencing, CD4+ T cells and CD8+ T cells from peripheral blood were sorted into separate populations.

The source is an adult with an advanced solid tumor such as melanoma, head and neck, liver or kidney cancer. Sample: CD4+ or CD8+ T cells sorted from blood, taken in a trial of the OX40 agonist ivuxolimab. The V and J segments used are TRBV9 and TRBJ1-4, with the D gene too uncertain to name. The nucleotides are TGTGCCAGCAGCAACCGGGTCGATTCGGAAAAACTGTTTTTT. Its amino acids are CASSNRVDSEKLFF.